This TCR beta chain originates from a study of blood T cell repertoires in COVID-19. About the research overall: T cells, B-cell-depleted T cells, or PBMCs provided the cDNA or gDNA that served as material.

Per the original data handling: Estimation of nucleated cell counts was performed using reference gene primer amplification. Data came from immunoSEQ multiplex PCR; TCRdb stores just in-frame clones and leaves some out. V, J and clone size were drawn from that table, and D and trimming were deduced from the DNA. The sample has roughly 200,000 clones; more than 75% are singletons. Trimming pared 3 bases from V and 7 bases from J, leaving 9 bases between. The CDR3 is 11 amino acids. Germline V lookup: CDR1 DFQATT, CDR2 SNEGSKA (reference sequence). Sequenced material: peripheral blood. This receptor was obtained from a man aged 35-49 years with active or convalescent COVID-19. The chain links TRBV20-1 to TRBJ1-2, with a weak D call TRBD1 (5 bases). CDR3 sequence reads: CSARGGRGYTF. CDR3 bases: TGCAGTGCTAGGGGGGGTCGTGGCTACACCTTC.